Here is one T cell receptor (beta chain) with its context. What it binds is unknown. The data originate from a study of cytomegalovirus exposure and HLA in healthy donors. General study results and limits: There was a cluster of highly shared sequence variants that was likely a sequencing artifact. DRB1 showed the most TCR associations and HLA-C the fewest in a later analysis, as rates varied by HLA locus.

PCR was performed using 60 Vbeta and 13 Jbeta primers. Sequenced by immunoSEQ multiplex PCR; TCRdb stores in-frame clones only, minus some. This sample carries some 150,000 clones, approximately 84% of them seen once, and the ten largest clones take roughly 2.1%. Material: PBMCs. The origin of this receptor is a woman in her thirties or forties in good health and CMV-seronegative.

Here the CDR3 reads CASSPARYMEAFF. The CDR3, as DNA: TGTGCCAGCTCACCGGCCAGGTATATGGAAGCTTTCTTT. The V call is TRBV18, the J call TRBJ1-1; D is undetermined. Germline V gene sequence: CDR1 KGHSH, CDR2 LQKENI. V was cut by 3 bases and J by 8 bases, with 13 bases left in between. The CDR3 covers 13 residues.